A selection of T cell receptor beta chains follows, all from one sample in a study of cytomegalovirus exposure and HLA in healthy donors. The table came from immunoSEQ multiplex PCR; TCRdb's copy has only in-frame clones and leaves some out. The data contain around 65,000 clones, roughly 92% of them singletons. Specimen: PBMCs. The receptors stem from a man aged 18-30 years in good health and CMV-seropositive. Each CDR3 is given with its conserved first and last residue. Each record gives: J gene, V gene, CDR3 protein.

j_gene: TRBJ1-5; v_gene: TRBV19; CDR3aa: CASSRSGTITLNQPQHF
j_gene: TRBJ2-1; v_gene: TRBV11-2; CDR3aa: CASSLGLHEYNEQFF
j_gene: TRBJ2-2; v_gene: TRBV5-1; CDR3aa: CASSQPDRVAGELFF
j_gene: TRBJ2-2; v_gene: TRBV7-3; CDR3aa: CASSLLISGELFF
j_gene: TRBJ2-7; v_gene: TRBV9; CDR3aa: CASSVDAGGLPYEQYF
j_gene: TRBJ1-3; v_gene: TRBV5-5; CDR3aa: CASSLSSFGNTIYF
j_gene: TRBJ2-3; v_gene: TRBV6-4; CDR3aa: CASSPTSGSTDTQYF
j_gene: TRBJ2-7; v_gene: TRBV2; CDR3aa: CASSPGGAVNYEQYF
j_gene: TRBJ2-1; v_gene: TRBV5-4; CDR3aa: CASSKTGGASYNEQFF
j_gene: TRBJ2-7; v_gene: TRBV5-4; CDR3aa: CASSPQGLAGPNEQYF
j_gene: TRBJ1-1; v_gene: TRBV6-1; CDR3aa: CASLREMNTEAFF
j_gene: TRBJ2-7; v_gene: TRBV5-1; CDR3aa: CASSLEVTGGYEQYF
j_gene: TRBJ2-3; v_gene: TRBV6-4; CDR3aa: CATRQGTREVDTQYF
j_gene: TRBJ2-7; v_gene: TRBV29-1; CDR3aa: CSAVEKTYEQYF
j_gene: TRBJ2-7; v_gene: TRBV5-1; CDR3aa: CASSPGTGGYEQYF
j_gene: TRBJ1-4; v_gene: TRBV30; CDR3aa: CAWSVQGSGGSEKLFF